This T cell receptor (beta chain) was recorded in a study of T cell repertoires in cytomegalovirus infection. Study-wide context: CMV epitopes that were recently identified and HLA-C-restricted were used alongside well-studied HLA-B-restricted ones. It can be stated that public TCR beta signatures indicated CMV infection as well as a matching HLA type. Study-wide points: Carriage of CMV together with the relevant HLA was identifiable through cumulative public TCR beta family frequency. Across the ex vivo response, the dominant clonotypes were HLA-C-restricted CMV-specific TCR beta clonotypes.

This CDR3 contains 14 residues. Trimming took 5 bases from V and 7 from J, leaving 17 bases between them. Germline assignment: CDR1 DFQATT and CDR2 SNEGSKA (reference sequence). TCRdb reprocessed the reads via MiXCR and lists one record per CDR3 protein. Seen here are 140,000 to 150,000 distinct CDR3 sequences, approximately 30% observed once, and the top ten hold 45% to 60%. This clonotype was seen a handful of times. The target antigen is unknown. Sequenced material: CD8+ T cells from cultured PBMCs, taken from culture after CMV antigen stimulation. The chain uses TRBV20-1 and TRBJ1-4, with D uncertain. The TCR was taken from a human donor in good health (CMV status not recorded). Some clones in this sample may be carry-over from other donors' samples. DNA of the CDR3: TGCAGTGCTCCAGACACAACCCTGGGTGAAAAACTGTTTTTT. Translated: CSAPDTTLGEKLFF.